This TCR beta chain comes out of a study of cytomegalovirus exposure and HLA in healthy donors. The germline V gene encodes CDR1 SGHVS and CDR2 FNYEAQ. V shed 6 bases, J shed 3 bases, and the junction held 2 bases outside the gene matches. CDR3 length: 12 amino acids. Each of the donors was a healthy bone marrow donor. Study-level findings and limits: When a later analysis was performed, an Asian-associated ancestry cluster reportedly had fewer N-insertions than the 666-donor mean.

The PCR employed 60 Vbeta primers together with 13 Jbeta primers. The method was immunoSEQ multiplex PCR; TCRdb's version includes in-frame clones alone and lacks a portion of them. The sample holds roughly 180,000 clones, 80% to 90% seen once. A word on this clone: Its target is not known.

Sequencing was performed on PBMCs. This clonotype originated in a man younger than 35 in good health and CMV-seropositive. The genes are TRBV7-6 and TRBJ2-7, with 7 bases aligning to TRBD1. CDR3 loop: CASSGTDYEQYF. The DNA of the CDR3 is TGTGCCAGCAGTGGGACAGACTACGAGCAGTACTTC.